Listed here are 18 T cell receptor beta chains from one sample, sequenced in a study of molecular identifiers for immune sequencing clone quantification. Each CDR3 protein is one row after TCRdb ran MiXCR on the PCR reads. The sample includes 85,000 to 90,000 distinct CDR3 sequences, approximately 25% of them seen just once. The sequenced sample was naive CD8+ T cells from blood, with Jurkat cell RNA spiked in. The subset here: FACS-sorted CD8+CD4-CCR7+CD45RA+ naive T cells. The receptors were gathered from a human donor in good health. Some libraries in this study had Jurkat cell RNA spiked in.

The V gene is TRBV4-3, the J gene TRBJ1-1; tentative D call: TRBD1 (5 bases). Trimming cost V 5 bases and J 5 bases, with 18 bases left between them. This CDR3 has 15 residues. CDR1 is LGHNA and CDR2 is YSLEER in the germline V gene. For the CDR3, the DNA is TGCGCCAGCAGCTCCCGTTCCCGGGGGGGGACTGAAGCTTTCTTT. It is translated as CASSSRSRGGTEAFF.

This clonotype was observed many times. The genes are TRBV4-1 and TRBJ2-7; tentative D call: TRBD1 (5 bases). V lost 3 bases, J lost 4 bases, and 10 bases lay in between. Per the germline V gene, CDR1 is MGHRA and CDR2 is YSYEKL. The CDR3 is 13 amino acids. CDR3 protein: CASSQERQYEQYF. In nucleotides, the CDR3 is TGCGCCAGCAGCCAGGAACGACAGTACGAGCAGTACTTC.

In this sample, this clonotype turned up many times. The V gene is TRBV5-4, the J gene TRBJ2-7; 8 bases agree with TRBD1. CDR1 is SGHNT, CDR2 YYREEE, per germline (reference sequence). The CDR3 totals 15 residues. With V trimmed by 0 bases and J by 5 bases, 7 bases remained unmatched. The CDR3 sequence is CASSLEGQAVHEQYF. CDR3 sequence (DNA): TGTGCCAGCAGCTTGGAGGGACAGGCTGTTCACGAGCAGTACTTC.

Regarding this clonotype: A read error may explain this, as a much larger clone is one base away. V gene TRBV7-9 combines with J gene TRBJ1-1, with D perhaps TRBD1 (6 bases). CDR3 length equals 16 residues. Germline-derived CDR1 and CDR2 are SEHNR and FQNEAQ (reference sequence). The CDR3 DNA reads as TGTGCCAGCAGCTTAACCGTGGCAGGCTGGGACACTGAAGCTCTCTTT. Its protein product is CASSLTVAGWDTEALF. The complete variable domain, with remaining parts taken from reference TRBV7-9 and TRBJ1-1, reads DTGVSQNPRHKITKRGQNVTFRCDPISEHNRLYWYRQTLGQGPEFLTYFQNEAQLEKSRLLSDRFSAERPKGSFSTLEIQRTEQGDSAMYLCASSLTVAGWDTEALFGQGTRLTVV.

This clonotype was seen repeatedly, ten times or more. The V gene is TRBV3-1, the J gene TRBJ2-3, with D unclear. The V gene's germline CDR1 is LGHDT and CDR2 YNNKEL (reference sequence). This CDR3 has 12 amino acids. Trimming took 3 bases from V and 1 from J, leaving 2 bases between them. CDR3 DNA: TGTGCCAGCAGCCAGGGCACAGATACGCAGTATTTT. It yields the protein CASSQGTDTQYF.

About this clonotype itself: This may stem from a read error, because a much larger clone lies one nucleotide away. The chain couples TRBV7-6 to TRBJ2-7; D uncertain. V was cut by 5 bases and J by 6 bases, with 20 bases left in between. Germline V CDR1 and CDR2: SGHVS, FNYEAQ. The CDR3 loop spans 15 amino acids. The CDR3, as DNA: TGTGCCAGCAGCCCAAACGTTGAAAAGCTGGGCGAGCAGTACTTC. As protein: CASSPNVEKLGEQYF. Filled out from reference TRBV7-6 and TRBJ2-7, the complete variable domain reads GAGVSQSPRYKVTKRGQDVALRCDPISGHVSLYWYRQALGQGPEFLTYFNYEAQQDKSGLPNDRFSAERPEGSISTLTIQRTEQRDSAMYRCASSPNVEKLGEQYFGPGTRLTVT.

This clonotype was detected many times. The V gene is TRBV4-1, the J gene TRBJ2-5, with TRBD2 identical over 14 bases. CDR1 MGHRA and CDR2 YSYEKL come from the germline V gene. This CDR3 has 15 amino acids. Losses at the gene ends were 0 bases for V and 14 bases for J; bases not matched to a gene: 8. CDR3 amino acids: CASSQDRTSGGPLYF. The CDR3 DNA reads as TGCGCCAGCAGCCAAGATAGGACTAGCGGGGGGCCCCTTTACTTC.

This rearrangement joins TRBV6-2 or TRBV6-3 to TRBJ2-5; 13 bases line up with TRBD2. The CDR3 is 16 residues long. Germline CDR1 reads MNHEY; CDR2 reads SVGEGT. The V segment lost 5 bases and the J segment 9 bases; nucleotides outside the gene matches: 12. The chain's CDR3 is CASSERTSGGLSPQYF. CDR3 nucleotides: TGTGCCAGCAGTGAACGGACTAGCGGGGGCCTCTCGCCCCAGTACTTC.

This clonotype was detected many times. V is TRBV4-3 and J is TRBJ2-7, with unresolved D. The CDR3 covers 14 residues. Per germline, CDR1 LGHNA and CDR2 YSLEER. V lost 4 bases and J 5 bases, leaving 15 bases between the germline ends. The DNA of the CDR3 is TGCGCCAGCAGCCTTACCGAGGCGAGACACGAGCAGTACTTC. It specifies CASSLTEARHEQYF.

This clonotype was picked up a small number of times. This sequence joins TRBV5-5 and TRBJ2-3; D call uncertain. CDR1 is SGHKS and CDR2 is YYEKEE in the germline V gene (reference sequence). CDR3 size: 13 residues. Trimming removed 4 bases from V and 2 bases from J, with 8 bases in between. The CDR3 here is CASSPTVTDTQYF. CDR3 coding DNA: TGTGCCAGCAGCCCCACGGTCACAGATACGCAGTATTTT.

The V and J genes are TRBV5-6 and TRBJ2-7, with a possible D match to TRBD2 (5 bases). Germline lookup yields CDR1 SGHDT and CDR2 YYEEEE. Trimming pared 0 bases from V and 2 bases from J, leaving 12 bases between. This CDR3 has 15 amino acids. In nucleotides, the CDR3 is TGTGCCAGCAGCTTGGTCAGCCACGGGACCTACGAGCAGTACTTC. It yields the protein CASSLVSHGTYEQYF.

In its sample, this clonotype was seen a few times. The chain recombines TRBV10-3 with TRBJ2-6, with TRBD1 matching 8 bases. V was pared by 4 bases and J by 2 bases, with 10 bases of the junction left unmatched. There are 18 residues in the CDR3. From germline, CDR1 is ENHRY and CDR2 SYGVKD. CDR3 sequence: CAISGLTGGWTGANVLTF. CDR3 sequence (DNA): TGTGCCATCAGTGGGTTAACAGGGGGATGGACTGGGGCCAACGTCCTGACTTTC.

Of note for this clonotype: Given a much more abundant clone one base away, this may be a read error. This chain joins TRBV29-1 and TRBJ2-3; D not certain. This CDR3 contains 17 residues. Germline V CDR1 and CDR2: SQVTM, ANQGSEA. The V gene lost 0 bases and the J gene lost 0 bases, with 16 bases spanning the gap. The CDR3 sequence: CSVEDRVRPTSTDTQYF. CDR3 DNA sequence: TGCAGCGTTGAAGATCGAGTGCGACCTACTAGCACAGATACGCAGTATTTT.

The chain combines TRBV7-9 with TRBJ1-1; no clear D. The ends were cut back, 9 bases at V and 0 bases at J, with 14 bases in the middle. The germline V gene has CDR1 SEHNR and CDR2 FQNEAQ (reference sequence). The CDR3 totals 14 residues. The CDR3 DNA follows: TGTGCCAGTACCCGTGATGGTCTGAACACTGAAGCTTTCTTT. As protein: CASTRDGLNTEAFF.

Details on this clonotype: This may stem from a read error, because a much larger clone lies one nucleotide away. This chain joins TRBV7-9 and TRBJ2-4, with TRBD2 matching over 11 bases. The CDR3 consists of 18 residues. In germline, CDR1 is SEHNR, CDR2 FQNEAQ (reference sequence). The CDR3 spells CASSLVLAGELANNIQYF. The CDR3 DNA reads TGTGCCAGCAGCTTAGTACTAGCGGGGGAACTAGCCAATAACATTCAGTACTTC.

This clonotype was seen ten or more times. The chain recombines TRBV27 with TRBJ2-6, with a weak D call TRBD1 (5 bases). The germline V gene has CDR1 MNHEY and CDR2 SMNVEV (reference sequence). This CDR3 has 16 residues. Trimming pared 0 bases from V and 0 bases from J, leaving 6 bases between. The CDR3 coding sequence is TGTGCCAGCAGTTTATCAGGGGTCTCTGGGGCCAACGTCCTGACTTTC. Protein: CASSLSGVSGANVLTF.

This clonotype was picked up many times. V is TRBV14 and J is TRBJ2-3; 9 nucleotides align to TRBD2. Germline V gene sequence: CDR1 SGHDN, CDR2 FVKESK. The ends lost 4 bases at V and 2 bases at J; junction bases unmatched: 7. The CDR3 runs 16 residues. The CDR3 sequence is CASSPRLADFTDTQYF. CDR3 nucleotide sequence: TGTGCCAGCAGCCCCAGACTAGCGGACTTCACAGATACGCAGTATTTT.

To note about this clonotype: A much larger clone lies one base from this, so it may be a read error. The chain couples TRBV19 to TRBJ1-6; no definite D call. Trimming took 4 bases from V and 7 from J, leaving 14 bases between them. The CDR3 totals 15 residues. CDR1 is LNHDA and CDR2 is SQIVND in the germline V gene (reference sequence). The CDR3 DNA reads TGTGCCAGTAGTACATCGGCGGGATTCAATTCACCCCTCCACTTT. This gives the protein CASSTSAGFNSPLHF.